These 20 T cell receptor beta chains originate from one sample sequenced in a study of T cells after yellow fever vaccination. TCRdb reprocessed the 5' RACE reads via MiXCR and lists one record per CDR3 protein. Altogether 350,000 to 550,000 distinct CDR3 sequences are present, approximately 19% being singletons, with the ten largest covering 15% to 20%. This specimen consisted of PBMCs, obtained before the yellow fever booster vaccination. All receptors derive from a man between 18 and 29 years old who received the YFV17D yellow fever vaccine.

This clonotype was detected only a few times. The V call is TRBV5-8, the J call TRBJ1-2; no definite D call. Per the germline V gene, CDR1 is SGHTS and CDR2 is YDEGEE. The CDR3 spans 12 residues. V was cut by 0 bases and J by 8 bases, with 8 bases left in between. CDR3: CASSLGPVGYTF. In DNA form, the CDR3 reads TGTGCCAGCAGCTTGGGTCCGGTCGGCTACACCTTC.

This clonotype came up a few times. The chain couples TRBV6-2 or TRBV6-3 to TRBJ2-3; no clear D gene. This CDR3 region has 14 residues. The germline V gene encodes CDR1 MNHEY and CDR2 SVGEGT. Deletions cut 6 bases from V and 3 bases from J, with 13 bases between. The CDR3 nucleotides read TGTGCCAGCAGATCCTCCCCTGGGACAGATACGCAGTATTTT. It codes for CASRSSPGTDTQYF.

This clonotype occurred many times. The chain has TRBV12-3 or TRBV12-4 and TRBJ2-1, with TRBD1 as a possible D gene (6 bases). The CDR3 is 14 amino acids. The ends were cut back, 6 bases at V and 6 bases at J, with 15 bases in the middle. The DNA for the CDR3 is TGTGCCAGCAGCCCCGATGGGGGCCGCAATGAGCAGTTCTTC. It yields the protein CASSPDGGRNEQFF.

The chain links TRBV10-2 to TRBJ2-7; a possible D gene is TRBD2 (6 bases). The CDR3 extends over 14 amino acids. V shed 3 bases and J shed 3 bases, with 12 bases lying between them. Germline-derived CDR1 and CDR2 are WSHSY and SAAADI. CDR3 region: CASSDVGGVYEQYF. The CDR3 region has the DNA TGCGCCAGCAGTGACGTGGGAGGCGTCTACGAGCAGTACTTC.

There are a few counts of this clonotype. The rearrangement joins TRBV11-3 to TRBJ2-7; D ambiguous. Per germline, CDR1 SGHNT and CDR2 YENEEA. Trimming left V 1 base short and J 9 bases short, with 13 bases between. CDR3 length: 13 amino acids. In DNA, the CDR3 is TGTGCCAGCAGCTTAGGGCATGACTCTGTGCAGTACTTC. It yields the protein CASSLGHDSVQYF.

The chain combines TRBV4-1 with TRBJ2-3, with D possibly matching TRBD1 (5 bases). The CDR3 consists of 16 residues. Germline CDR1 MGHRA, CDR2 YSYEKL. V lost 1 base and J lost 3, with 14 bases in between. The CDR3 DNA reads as TGCGCCAGCAGCCAAGGAGTGACAGAGGATACAGATACGCAGTATTTT. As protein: CASSQGVTEDTDTQYF.

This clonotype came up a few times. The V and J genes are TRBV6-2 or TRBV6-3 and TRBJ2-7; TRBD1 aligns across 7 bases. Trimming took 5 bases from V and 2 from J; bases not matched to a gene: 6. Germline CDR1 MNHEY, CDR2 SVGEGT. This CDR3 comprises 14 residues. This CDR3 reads CASSRPGTAYEQYV. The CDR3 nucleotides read TGTGCCAGCAGTAGGCCCGGGACAGCCTACGAGCAGTACGTC.

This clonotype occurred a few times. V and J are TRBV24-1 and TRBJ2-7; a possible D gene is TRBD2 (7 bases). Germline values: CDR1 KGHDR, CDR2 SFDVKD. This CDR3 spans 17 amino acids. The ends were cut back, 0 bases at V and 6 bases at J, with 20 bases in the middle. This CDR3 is CATSDLGRGAGSSEQYV. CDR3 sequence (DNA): TGTGCCACCAGTGATTTGGGGAGGGGGGCAGGGTCGTCCGAGCAGTACGTC.

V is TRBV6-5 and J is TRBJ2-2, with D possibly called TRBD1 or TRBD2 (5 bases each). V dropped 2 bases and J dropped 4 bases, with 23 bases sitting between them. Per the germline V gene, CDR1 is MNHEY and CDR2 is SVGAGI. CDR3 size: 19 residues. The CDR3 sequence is CASSYAALGERAGTGELFF. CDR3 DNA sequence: TGTGCCAGCAGTTACGCGGCTTTAGGGGAAAGGGCGGGCACCGGGGAGCTGTTTTTT.

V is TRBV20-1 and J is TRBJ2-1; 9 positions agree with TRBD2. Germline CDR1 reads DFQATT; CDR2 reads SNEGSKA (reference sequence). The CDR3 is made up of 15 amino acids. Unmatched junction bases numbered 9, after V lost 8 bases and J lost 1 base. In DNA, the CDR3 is TGCAGTTTGGTCTCTAGCGGGGTTTCCTACAATGAGCAGTTCTTC. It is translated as CSLVSSGVSYNEQFF.

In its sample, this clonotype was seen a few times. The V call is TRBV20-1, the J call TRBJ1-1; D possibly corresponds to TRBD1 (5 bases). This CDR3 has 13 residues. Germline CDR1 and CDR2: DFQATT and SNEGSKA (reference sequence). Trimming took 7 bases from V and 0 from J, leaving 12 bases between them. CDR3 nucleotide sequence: TGCAGTGGTGAGGACAACGTGAACACTGAAGCTTTCTTT. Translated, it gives CSGEDNVNTEAFF.

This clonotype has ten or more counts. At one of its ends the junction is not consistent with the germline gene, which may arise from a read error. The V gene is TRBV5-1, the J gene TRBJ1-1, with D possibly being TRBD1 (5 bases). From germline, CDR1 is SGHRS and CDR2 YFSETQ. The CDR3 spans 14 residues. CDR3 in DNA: TGTGCCAGCAGCTTAGGTGGGGCGAACACTGAAGCTTTCTTT. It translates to CASSLGGANTEAFF.

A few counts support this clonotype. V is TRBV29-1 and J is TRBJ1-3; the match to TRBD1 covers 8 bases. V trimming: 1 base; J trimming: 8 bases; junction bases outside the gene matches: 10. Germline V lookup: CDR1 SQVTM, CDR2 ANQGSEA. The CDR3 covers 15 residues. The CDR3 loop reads CSVEGTDRGPDTIYF. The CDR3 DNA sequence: TGCAGCGTTGAAGGGACCGACAGGGGCCCAGACACCATATATTTT.

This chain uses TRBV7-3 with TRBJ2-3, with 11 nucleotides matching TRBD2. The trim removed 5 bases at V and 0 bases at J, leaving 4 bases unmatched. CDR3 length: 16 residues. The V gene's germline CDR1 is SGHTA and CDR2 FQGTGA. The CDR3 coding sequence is TGTGCCAGCAGCCACGGGACTAGCGGTAGCACAGATACGCAGTATTTT. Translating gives CASSHGTSGSTDTQYF.

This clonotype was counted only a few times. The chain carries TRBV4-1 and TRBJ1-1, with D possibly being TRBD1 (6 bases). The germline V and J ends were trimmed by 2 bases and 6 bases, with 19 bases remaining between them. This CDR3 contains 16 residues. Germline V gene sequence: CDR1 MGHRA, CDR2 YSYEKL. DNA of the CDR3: TGCGCCAGCAGCCAATCCTTAAGAGACAGGTACGCTGAAGCTTTCTTT. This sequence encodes CASSQSLRDRYAEAFF.

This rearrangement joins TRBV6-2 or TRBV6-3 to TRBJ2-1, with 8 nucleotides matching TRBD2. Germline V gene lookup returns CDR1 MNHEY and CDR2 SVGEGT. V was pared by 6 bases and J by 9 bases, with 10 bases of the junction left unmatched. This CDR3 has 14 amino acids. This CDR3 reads CASRPSTSVPEQFF. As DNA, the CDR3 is TGTGCCAGCAGACCCTCGACTAGCGTTCCTGAGCAGTTCTTC.

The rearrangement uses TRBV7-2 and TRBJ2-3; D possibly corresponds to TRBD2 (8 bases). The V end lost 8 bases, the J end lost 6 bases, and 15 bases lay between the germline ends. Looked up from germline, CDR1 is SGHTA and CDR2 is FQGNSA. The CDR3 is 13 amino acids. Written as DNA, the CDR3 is TGTGCCAGCCGGGAGGGGGCATGGGATACGCAGTATTTT. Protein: CASREGAWDTQYF.

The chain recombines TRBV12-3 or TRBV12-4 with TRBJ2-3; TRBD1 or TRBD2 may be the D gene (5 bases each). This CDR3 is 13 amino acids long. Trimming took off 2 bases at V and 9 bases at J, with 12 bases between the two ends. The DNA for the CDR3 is TGTGCCAGCAGTTTAAAAAGGGGAGTGACGCAGTATTTT. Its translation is CASSLKRGVTQYF.

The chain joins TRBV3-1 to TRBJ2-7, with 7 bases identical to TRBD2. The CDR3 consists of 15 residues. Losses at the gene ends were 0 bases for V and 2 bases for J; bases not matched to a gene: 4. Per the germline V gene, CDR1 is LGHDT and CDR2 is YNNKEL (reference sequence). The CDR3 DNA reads TGTGCCAGCAGCCAAGATCGTCGGGGGGCCTACGAGCAGTACTTC. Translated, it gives CASSQDRRGAYEQYF.

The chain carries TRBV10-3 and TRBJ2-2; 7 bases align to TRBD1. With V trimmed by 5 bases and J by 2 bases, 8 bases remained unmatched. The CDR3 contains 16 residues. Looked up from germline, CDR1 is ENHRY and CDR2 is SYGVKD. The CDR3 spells CAISITGTANTGELFF. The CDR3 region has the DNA TGTGCCATCAGTATTACCGGGACAGCCAACACCGGGGAGCTGTTTTTT.